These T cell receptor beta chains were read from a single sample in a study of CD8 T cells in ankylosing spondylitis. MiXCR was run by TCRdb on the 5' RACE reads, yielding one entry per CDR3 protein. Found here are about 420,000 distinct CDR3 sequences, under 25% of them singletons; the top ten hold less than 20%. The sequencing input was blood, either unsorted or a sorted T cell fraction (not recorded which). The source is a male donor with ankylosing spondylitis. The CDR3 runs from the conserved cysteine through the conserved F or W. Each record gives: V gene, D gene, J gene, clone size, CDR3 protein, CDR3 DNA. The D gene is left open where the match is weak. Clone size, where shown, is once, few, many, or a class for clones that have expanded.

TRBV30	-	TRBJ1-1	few	CAWNPGHGLMNTEAFF	TGTGCCTGGAATCCGGGACACGGGCTTATGAACACTGAAGCTTTCTTT
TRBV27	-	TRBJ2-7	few	CASSPQRGTSYEQYF	TGTGCCAGCAGTCCTCAACGCGGGACCTCCTACGAGCAGTACTTC
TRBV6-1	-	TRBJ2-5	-	CASSEATLLGTQYF	TGTGCCAGCAGTGAAGCGACCCTGCTGGGGACCCAGTACTTC
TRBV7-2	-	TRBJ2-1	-	CASSLRPPAQSNEQFF	TGTGCCAGCAGCTTACGTCCCCCAGCGCAGTCCAATGAGCAGTTCTTC
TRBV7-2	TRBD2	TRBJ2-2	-	CASSPRGEAGELFF	TGTGCCAGCAGCCCGCGGGGGGAGGCCGGGGAGCTGTTTTTT
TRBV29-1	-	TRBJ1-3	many	CSVEGAAGNTIYF	TGCAGCGTTGAAGGGGCGGCTGGAAACACCATATATTTT
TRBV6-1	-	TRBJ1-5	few	CASSEEAWGSNQPQHF	TGTGCCAGCAGTGAAGAGGCTTGGGGGAGCAATCAGCCCCAGCATTTT
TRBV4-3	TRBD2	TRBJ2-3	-	CASSLGLAGLRADTQYF	TGCGCCAGCAGCCTCGGACTAGCGGGACTCCGGGCAGATACGCAGTATTTT
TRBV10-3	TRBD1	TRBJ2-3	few	CAITKDRASTDTQYF	TGTGCCATCACCAAAGACAGGGCCAGCACAGATACGCAGTATTTT
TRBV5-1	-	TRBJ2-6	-	CASTWSSGANVLTF	TGCGCCAGCACCTGGAGCTCTGGGGCCAACGTCCTGACTTTC
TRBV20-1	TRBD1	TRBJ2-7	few	CSATPPPHRGRYEQYF	TGCAGTGCAACCCCACCCCCCCACAGGGGTCGGTACGAGCAGTACTTC
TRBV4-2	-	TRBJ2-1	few	CASSQSVQGPYNEQFF	TGTGCCAGCAGCCAATCTGTGCAGGGGCCTTACAATGAGCAGTTCTTC
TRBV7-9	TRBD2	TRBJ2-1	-	CASGAAGGEQFF	TGTGCCAGCGGCGCAGCGGGAGGCGAGCAGTTCTTC
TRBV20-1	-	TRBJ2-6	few	CSARGPSSGANVLTF	TGCAGTGCTAGAGGACCGAGCTCTGGGGCCAACGTCCTGACTTTC
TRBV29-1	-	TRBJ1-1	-	CSVEQGSRTEAFF	TGCAGCGTCGAACAGGGTAGCCGGACTGAAGCTTTCTTT
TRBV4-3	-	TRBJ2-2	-	CASSQEASRQNTGELFF	TGCGCCAGCAGCCAAGAGGCTAGTCGTCAAAACACCGGGGAGCTGTTTTTT
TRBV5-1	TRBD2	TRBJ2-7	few	CASSYLAGVPYEQYF	TGCGCCAGCAGCTACCTAGCGGGAGTCCCCTACGAGCAGTACTTC
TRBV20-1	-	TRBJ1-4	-	CSALQGTSEKLFF	TGCAGTGCACTTCAGGGGACCTCTGAAAAACTGTTTTTT
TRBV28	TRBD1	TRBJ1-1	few	CASSPTGGNWGNTEAFF	TGTGCCAGCAGCCCGACAGGGGGAAATTGGGGGAACACTGAAGCTTTCTTT
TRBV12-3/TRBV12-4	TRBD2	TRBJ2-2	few	CASRPTSGRASNTGELFF	TGTGCCAGCAGGCCGACTAGCGGGAGGGCCTCTAACACCGGGGAGCTGTTTTTT
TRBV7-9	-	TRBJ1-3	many	CASRPGSNSGNTIYF	TGTGCCAGCAGACCAGGATCTAACTCTGGAAACACCATATATTTT
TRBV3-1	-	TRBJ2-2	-	CASSHWSQFNTGELFF	TGTGCCAGCAGCCATTGGTCCCAGTTCAACACCGGGGAGCTGTTTTTT
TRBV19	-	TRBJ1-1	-	CASRDPRNTEAFF	TGTGCCAGTAGAGACCCCAGGAACACTGAAGCTTTCTTT
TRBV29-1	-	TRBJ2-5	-	CSAGGLEETQYF	TGCAGCGCCGGGGGGCTAGAAGAGACCCAGTACTTC
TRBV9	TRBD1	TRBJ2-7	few	CASSMTGGMVEQYF	TGTGCCAGCAGCATGACAGGGGGTATGGTCGAGCAGTACTTC
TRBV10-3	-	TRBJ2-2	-	CAISRDPGELFF	TGTGCCATCAGTAGGGATCCCGGGGAGCTGTTTTTT
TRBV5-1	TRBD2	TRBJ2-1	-	CASSLVSGRDEQFF	TGCGCCAGCAGCTTGGTTAGCGGGAGGGATGAGCAGTTCTTC
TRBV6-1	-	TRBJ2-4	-	CASSPTDSRLQYF	TGTGCCAGCAGCCCCACGGACAGCCGGCTTCAGTACTTC
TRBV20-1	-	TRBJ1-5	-	CSARGQILQPQHF	TGCAGTGCTAGAGGGCAGATCCTGCAGCCCCAGCATTTT
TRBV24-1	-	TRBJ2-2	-	CATSQGSPRRSGELFF	TGTGCCACCAGTCAGGGGAGCCCACGAAGGTCCGGGGAGCTGTTTTTT
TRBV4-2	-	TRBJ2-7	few	CASSRTSNEQYF	TGTGCCAGCAGCCGTACTAGTAACGAGCAGTACTTC
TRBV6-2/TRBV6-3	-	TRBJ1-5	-	CASSYSTEREPQHF	TGTGCCAGCAGTTATTCGACAGAGAGGGAACCCCAGCATTTT
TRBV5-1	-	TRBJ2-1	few	CASSLEAQYNEQFF	TGCGCCAGCAGCTTGGAAGCGCAATACAATGAGCAGTTCTTC
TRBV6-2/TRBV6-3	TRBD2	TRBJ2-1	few	CASTAPTSGRAGEQFF	TGTGCCAGCACTGCCCCCACTAGCGGGAGGGCCGGTGAGCAGTTCTTC
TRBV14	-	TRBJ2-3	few	CASSHRVITDTQYF	TGTGCCAGCAGCCACCGGGTGATCACAGATACGCAGTATTTT
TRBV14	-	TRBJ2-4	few	CASSRAFRGRGDIQYF	TGTGCCAGCAGCCGAGCTTTTCGCGGGCGCGGGGACATTCAGTACTTC
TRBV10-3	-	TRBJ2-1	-	CAISETTEGEQFF	TGTGCCATCAGTGAGACTACTGAAGGTGAGCAGTTCTTC
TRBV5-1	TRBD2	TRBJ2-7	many	CASSTGLADVDEQYF	TGCGCCAGCAGTACCGGACTAGCGGACGTGGACGAGCAGTACTTC
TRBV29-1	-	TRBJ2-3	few	CSVVGRWADTDTQYF	TGCAGCGTTGTTGGTAGGTGGGCCGACACAGATACGCAGTATTTT
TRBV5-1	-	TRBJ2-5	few	CASSPGTGVMKTQYF	TGCGCCAGCAGCCCTGGAACGGGGGTAATGAAGACCCAGTACTTC
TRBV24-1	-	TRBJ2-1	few	CATSETRNEQFF	TGTGCCACCAGTGAAACAAGGAATGAGCAGTTCTTC
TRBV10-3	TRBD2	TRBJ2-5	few	CAISQRERGGETQYF	TGTGCCATCAGTCAGCGGGAGCGGGGAGGAGAGACCCAGTACTTC
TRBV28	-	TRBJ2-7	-	CASSSFQGYYEQYF	TGTGCCAGCAGTTCATTCCAGGGGTACTACGAGCAGTACTTC
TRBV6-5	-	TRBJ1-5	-	CASSLDSYNQPQHF	TGTGCCAGCAGTTTGGACAGCTACAATCAGCCCCAGCATTTT
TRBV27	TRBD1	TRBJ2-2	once	CASSQQGPGNTGELFF	TGTGCCAGCAGTCAACAGGGGCCCGGGAATACCGGGGAGCTGTTTTTT
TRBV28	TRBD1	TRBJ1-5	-	CASSLTTGDRQPQHF	TGTGCCAGCAGTTTAACGACAGGGGATCGACAGCCCCAGCATTTT
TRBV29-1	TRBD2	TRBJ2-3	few	CSGISGRVSTDTQYF	TGCAGCGGAATTAGCGGGAGGGTTAGCACAGATACGCAGTATTTT
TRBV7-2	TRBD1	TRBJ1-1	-	CASSTRTGVNTEAFF	TGTGCCAGCAGCACCCGGACAGGGGTCAACACTGAAGCTTTCTTT
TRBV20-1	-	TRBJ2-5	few	CSVVEETQYF	TGCAGTGTCGTAGAAGAGACCCAGTACTTC
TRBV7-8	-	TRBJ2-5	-	CASSLVGGVYQETQYF	TGTGCCAGCAGCTTAGTCGGCGGGGTGTACCAAGAGACCCAGTACTTC
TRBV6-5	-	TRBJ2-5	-	CASRTAPETQYF	TGTGCCAGCAGGACCGCACCGGAGACCCAGTACTTC
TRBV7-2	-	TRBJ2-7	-	CASSLNGVGQYF	TGTGCCAGCAGCTTAAATGGGGTTGGGCAGTACTTC
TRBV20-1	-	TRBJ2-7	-	CSASLAFSGTYEQYF	TGCAGTGCTAGTCTGGCCTTTAGCGGCACCTACGAGCAGTACTTC